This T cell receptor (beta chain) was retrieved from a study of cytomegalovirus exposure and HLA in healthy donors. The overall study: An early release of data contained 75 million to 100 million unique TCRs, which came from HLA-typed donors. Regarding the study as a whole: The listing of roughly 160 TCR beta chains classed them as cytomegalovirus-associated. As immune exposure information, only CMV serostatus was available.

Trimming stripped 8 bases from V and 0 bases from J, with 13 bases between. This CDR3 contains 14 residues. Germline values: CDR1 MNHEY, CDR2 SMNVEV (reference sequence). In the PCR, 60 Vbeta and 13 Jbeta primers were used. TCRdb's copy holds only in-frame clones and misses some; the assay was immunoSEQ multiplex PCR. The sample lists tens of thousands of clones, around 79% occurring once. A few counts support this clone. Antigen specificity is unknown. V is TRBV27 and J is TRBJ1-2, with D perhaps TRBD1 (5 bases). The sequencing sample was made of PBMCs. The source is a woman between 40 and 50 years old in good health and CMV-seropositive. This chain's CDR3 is CASGLTGSNYGYTF. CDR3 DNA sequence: TGTGCCAGCGGACTAACAGGTTCTAACTATGGCTACACCTTC.